Following are 23 T cell receptor beta chains from one sample sequenced in a study of response to subunit inactivated influenza vaccine. TCRdb redid the calling of the RT-PCR reads with MiXCR, one entry per CDR3 protein. This repertoire shows more than 600,000 distinct CDR3 sequences, about 18% found once; its top ten account for roughly a tenth. The sequencing here drew on PBMCs from blood, taken roughly 5 days after vaccination. Every receptor here comes from a man in his forties or fifties who received an inactivated influenza vaccine.

V is TRBV11-2 and J is TRBJ2-1; D not certain. This CDR3 spans 17 amino acids. CDR1 and CDR2 from the germline V gene are SGHAT and FQNNGV. Deletions cut 1 base from V and 4 bases from J, with 17 bases between. In nucleotides, the CDR3 is TGTGCCAGCAGCTTAGGGCGCGATAGGGCCTATTACAATGAGCAGTTCTTC. Translation: CASSLGRDRAYYNEQFF. Looking up the rest from reference TRBV11-2 and TRBJ2-1 gives the full variable domain: EAGVAQSPRYKIIEKRQSVAFWCNPISGHATLYWYQQILGQGPKLLIQFQNNGVVDDSQLPKDRFSAERLKGVDSTLKIQPAKLEDSAVYLCASSLGRDRAYYNEQFFGPGTRLTVL.

This clonotype was counted between two and nine times. CDR3 residues: CASNEGDRLTDTQYF. CDR3 nucleotides: TGTGCCAGCAACGAAGGGGACAGGCTAACAGATACGCAGTATTTT. The gene calls are TRBV7-9 and TRBJ2-3, with TRBD1 matching over 8 bases. The germline gives CDR1 SEHNR, CDR2 FQNEAQ (reference sequence). The CDR3 consists of 15 residues. J was trimmed by 3 bases and V by 7 bases; bases with no gene match: 9.

In its sample, this clonotype was seen a few times. V usage is TRBV12-3 or TRBV12-4 and J usage is TRBJ1-1; D remains ambiguous. The V end was cut by 1 base, the J end by 1 base, with 10 bases between. CDR3 length: 15 amino acids. CDR3 coding DNA: TGTGCCAGCAGTTTAGACACTCCGGGGAACACTGAAGCTTTCTTT. Residues: CASSLDTPGNTEAFF.

The sample holds many counts of this clonotype. The CDR3 DNA is TGCGCCAGCAGCTTGGAGGCTAGCGGGGGCACAGATACGCAGTATTTT. This gives the protein CASSLEASGGTDTQYF. This chain connects TRBV5-1 to TRBJ2-3; 9 positions match TRBD2. Germline V gene sequence: CDR1 SGHRS, CDR2 YFSETQ. This CDR3 is 16 amino acids long. V gave up 0 bases and J gave up 1 base; unmatched junction bases: 3.

This clonotype was seen a handful of times. The rearrangement joins TRBV30 to TRBJ2-3, with D perhaps matching TRBD2 (6 bases). V lost 3 bases and J lost 3, with 13 bases in between. The V gene's germline CDR1 is GTSNPN and CDR2 SVGIG (reference sequence). CDR3 length: 14 residues. CDR3 nucleotides: TGTGCCTGGAGGATGGGGGGTGGAACAGATACGCAGTATTTT. This translates into CAWRMGGGTDTQYF.

This clonotype was recorded a few times. This sequence joins TRBV5-1 and TRBJ1-2; TRBD1 aligns across 7 bases. The germline gives CDR1 SGHRS, CDR2 YFSETQ. The CDR3 is 14 residues long. V was clipped by 1 base and J by 6 bases; unmatched bases: 6. The CDR3 region is CASSLSAGGNGYTF. CDR3 coding DNA: TGCGCCAGCAGCTTGTCGGCAGGGGGAAATGGCTACACCTTC.

This clonotype was seen a handful of times. V and J are TRBV6-1 and TRBJ2-7; the match to TRBD1 covers 10 bases. After removal of 10 bases from V and 0 bases from J, the junction contained 3 bases not matched to a gene. The CDR3 has 13 residues. Germline V gene sequence: CDR1 MNHNS, CDR2 SASEGT. Written as DNA, the CDR3 is TGTGCCACCGGGACAGGGGACTCCTACGAGCAGTACTTC. Its protein is CATGTGDSYEQYF.

This clonotype has only one observation. With a much larger clone just one base away, this may be a read error. This sequence joins TRBV29-1 and TRBJ1-2; 7 bases match TRBD1. Germline CDR1 and CDR2: SQVTM and ANQGSEA. The CDR3 is 13 residues long. V gave up 5 bases and J gave up 5 bases; unmatched junction bases: 8. CDR3 sequence reads: CSVLTGQGYGYTF. For the CDR3, the DNA is TGCAGCGTTTTGACAGGGCAAGGGTATGGCTACACCTTC.

The gene calls are TRBV5-1 and TRBJ2-7, with 7 positions matching TRBD2. Germline-derived CDR1 and CDR2 are SGHRS and YFSETQ. V shed 3 bases and J 7 bases; nucleotides not matched to a gene: 7. CDR3 length: 13 residues. CDR3 nucleotide sequence: TGCGCCAGCAGCTCGCGGGAGACTGGGGAGCAGTACTTC. It encodes CASSSRETGEQYF. Supplemented by reference TRBV5-1 and TRBJ2-7, the full variable domain reads KAGVTQTPRYLIKTRGQQVTLSCSPISGHRSVSWYQQTPGQGLQFLFEYFSETQRNKGNFPGRFSGRQFSNSRSEMNVSTLELGDSALYLCASSSRETGEQYFGPGTRLTVT.

This chain connects TRBV2 to TRBJ1-6, with D hard to call. Deletions cut 6 bases from V and 15 bases from J, with 12 bases between. Germline CDR1 SNHLY, CDR2 FYNNEI. This CDR3 is 11 amino acids long. The CDR3 protein is CASSLGKVLHF. The DNA of the CDR3 is TGTGCCAGCAGCCTAGGGAAAGTCCTCCACTTT. The complete variable domain, with remaining parts taken from reference TRBV2 and TRBJ1-6, reads EPEVTQTPSHQVTQMGQEVILRCVPISNHLYFYWYRQILGQKVEFLVSFYNNEISEKSEIFDDQFSVERPDGSNFTLKIRSTKLEDSAMYFCASSLGKVLHFGNGTRLTVT.

This clonotype was seen a handful of times. The gene calls are TRBV24-1 and TRBJ2-5, with D possibly being TRBD1 (6 bases). V was shortened by 3 bases and J by 5 bases, with 12 bases between the two germline ends. CDR1 and CDR2 from the germline V gene are KGHDR and SFDVKD. The CDR3 consists of 14 residues. CDR3 in amino acids: CATSDPGQWETQYF. The DNA of the CDR3 is TGTGCCACCAGTGATCCCGGACAGTGGGAGACCCAGTACTTC.

The V call is TRBV3-1, the J call TRBJ1-2; D not certain. Trimming removed 2 bases at V and 4 bases at J, with 11 bases between. This CDR3 is 14 amino acids long. From germline, CDR1 is LGHDT and CDR2 YNNKEL (reference sequence). As DNA, the CDR3 is TGTGCCAGCAGCCAAACCCCGGGAGTCTATGGCTACACCTTC. This sequence encodes CASSQTPGVYGYTF. Complete variable domain (other parts from reference TRBV3-1 and TRBJ1-2): DTAVSQTPKYLVTQMGNDKSIKCEQNLGHDTMYWYKQDSKKFLKIMFSYNNKELIINETVPNRFSPKSPDKAHLNLHINSLELGDSAVYFCASSQTPGVYGYTFGSGTRLTVV.

This clonotype has at least ten counts. The V gene is TRBV28, the J gene TRBJ2-7, with a tentative D call TRBD2 (6 bases). Per germline, CDR1 MDHEN and CDR2 SYDVKM. V was shortened by 5 bases and J by 3 bases, with 23 bases between the two germline ends. The CDR3 runs to 17 residues. The CDR3 nucleotides read TGTGCCAGCAGTCCCATTATTATCGGGGGACCCAACTACGAGCAGTACTTC. It encodes CASSPIIIGGPNYEQYF.

This clonotype has more than one count but fewer than ten. This sequence joins TRBV4-1 and TRBJ1-5; unclear D gene. Germline CDR1 reads MGHRA; CDR2 reads YSYEKL. This CDR3 has 15 residues. Trimming removed 0 bases from V and 0 bases from J, with 6 bases in between. CDR3: CASSQDLTSNQPQHF. Written as DNA, the CDR3 is TGCGCCAGCAGCCAAGATTTGACTAGCAATCAGCCCCAGCATTTT.

The chain recombines TRBV6-5 with TRBJ1-6; D possibly corresponds to TRBD1 (5 bases). This CDR3 is 17 amino acids long. Trimming removed 0 bases from V and 6 bases from J, with 15 bases in between. Germline V gives CDR1 MNHEY, CDR2 SVGAGI. CDR3 sequence: CASSYSPPRGVNSPLHF. The CDR3 region has the DNA TGTGCCAGCAGTTACTCGCCGCCTCGAGGGGTTAATTCACCCCTCCACTTT.

This clonotype was counted a few times. The chain employs TRBV5-1 and TRBJ1-1, with no clear D. Germline V gene sequence: CDR1 SGHRS, CDR2 YFSETQ. The CDR3 extends over 15 amino acids. Trimming left V 4 bases short and J 3 bases short, with 16 bases between. The CDR3 loop reads CASSVQPTTDTEAFF. CDR3 in DNA: TGCGCCAGCAGCGTACAGCCGACGACGGACACTGAAGCTTTCTTT. Complete variable domain (other parts from reference TRBV5-1 and TRBJ1-1): KAGVTQTPRYLIKTRGQQVTLSCSPISGHRSVSWYQQTPGQGLQFLFEYFSETQRNKGNFPGRFSGRQFSNSRSEMNVSTLELGDSALYLCASSVQPTTDTEAFFGQGTRLTVV.

This clonotype was detected only a few times. The rearrangement joins TRBV6-5 to TRBJ1-2; the D gene is possibly TRBD1 (5 bases). Germline assignment: CDR1 MNHEY and CDR2 SVGAGI. The CDR3 is 12 residues long. Trimming pared 6 bases from V and 7 bases from J, leaving 12 bases between. The DNA for the CDR3 is TGTGCCAGCAGGGGGGGAAGCGGTGGCTACACCTTC. Amino acid sequence: CASRGGSGGYTF.

This clonotype appeared many times. The CDR3 loop reads CASSSWGGGTEAFF. The CDR3 bases are TGTGCCAGCAGCTCGTGGGGGGGCGGCACTGAAGCTTTCTTT. The V gene is TRBV12-3 or TRBV12-4, the J gene TRBJ1-1; perhaps TRBD1 as D (6 bases). The CDR3 is 14 amino acids. Between the trimmed V and J ends, which lost 6 bases and 4 bases, there was a span of 15 bases.

This clonotype was counted between two and nine times. The chain uses TRBV7-9 and TRBJ1-1; unclear D gene. V lost 4 bases and J 5 bases, leaving 11 bases between the germline ends. Per germline, CDR1 SEHNR and CDR2 FQNEAQ (reference sequence). This CDR3 has 13 amino acids. The CDR3: CASSSGVETEAFF. In nucleotides, the CDR3 is TGTGCCAGCAGCTCAGGAGTGGAGACTGAAGCTTTCTTT.

This clonotype has more than one count but fewer than ten. The chain couples TRBV7-3 to TRBJ2-3; weak D call: TRBD1 (5 bases). The V and J ends lost 2 bases and 5 bases respectively, with 11 bases between them. Germline V CDR1 and CDR2: SGHTA, FQGTGA. There are 14 residues in the CDR3. The CDR3 loop reads CASSLLPGQDTQYF. In DNA form, the CDR3 reads TGTGCCAGCAGCTTACTCCCAGGGCAAGATACGCAGTATTTT.

This clonotype has only a few counts. This chain links TRBV7-2 with TRBJ1-3; D is uncertain. CDR1 is SGHTA and CDR2 is FQGNSA in the germline V gene. This CDR3 comprises 15 residues. V lost 0 bases and J lost 8, with 14 bases in between. CDR3 region: CASSLATLQSDTIYF. DNA of the CDR3: TGTGCCAGCAGCTTAGCAACGCTCCAATCCGACACCATATATTTT.

The sample holds a few counts of this clonotype. The rearrangement links TRBV4-3 to TRBJ2-4, with D tentatively TRBD2 (7 bases). The germline V and J ends were trimmed by 3 bases and 2 bases, with 17 bases remaining between them. CDR3 length: 17 amino acids. Germline lookup yields CDR1 LGHNA and CDR2 YSLEER. The CDR3 bases are TGCGCCAGCAGCCAGGGTCTGGGGGGGGCTCCCAAAAACATTCAGTACTTC. Residues: CASSQGLGGAPKNIQYF.

There are a few counts of this clonotype. The chain links TRBV29-1 to TRBJ1-1; D unclear. V was pared by 2 bases and J by 4 bases, with 11 bases between. The CDR3 spans 13 residues. In germline, CDR1 is SQVTM, CDR2 ANQGSEA. CDR3 in amino acids: CSVEPPGSTEAFF. The CDR3 DNA sequence: TGCAGCGTTGAACCGCCGGGATCCACTGAAGCTTTCTTT.